This is a list of T cell receptor beta chains from one sample in a study of read filtering for tumor transcriptome and immune sequencing. TCRdb reprocessed the reads with MiXCR, giving one entry per CDR3 protein. Of about 90,000 distinct CDR3 sequences listed, 9% to 15% are singletons. Sequences were obtained from a population of CD138-negative cells sorted from bone marrow. Receptor source: a donor aged 40 or older with multiple myeloma. CDR3s include the opening cysteine and the closing phenylalanine or tryptophan. A D gene is named only where the DNA matches it firmly. Clone size is shown for a subset of rows, as once, few, many or a class of expanded clone.

J | size | D | V | DNA | CDR3
TRBJ2-2 | - | - | TRBV5-1 | TGCGCCAGCAGCTTACAGGGAAACACCGGGGAGCTGTTTTTT | CASSLQGNTGELFF
TRBJ1-5 | many | - | TRBV19 | TGTGCCAGTAGGGCGGCAGAACATAGCAATCAGCCCCAGCATTTT | CASRAAEHSNQPQHF
TRBJ2-1 | many | TRBD2 | TRBV10-3 | TGTGCCATCAAGGCGGGGGACAATGAGCAGTTCTTC | CAIKAGDNEQFF
TRBJ2-3 | many | - | TRBV18 | TGTGCCAGCTCACCACAGCTCTCAGGCGGGGCAGATACGCAGTATTTT | CASSPQLSGGADTQYF
TRBJ2-1 | - | - | TRBV20-1 | TGCAGTGCCACCCTCGGCGGCAGTATTTCCAATGATCAGTTCTTC | CSATLGGSISNDQFF
TRBJ2-5 | many | TRBD2 | TRBV5-1 | TGCGCCAGCAGCCCCGCGAGGGAGGGAGAGACCCAGTACTTC | CASSPAREGETQYF
TRBJ1-6 | many | - | TRBV5-1 | TGCGCCAGCAGCCTGGACAGTTCCCGGCAGGGTTCACCCCTCCACTTT | CASSLDSSRQGSPLHF
TRBJ2-1 | many | - | TRBV5-1 | TGCGCCAGCAGCTTGGCCAGTGTCAATGAGCAGTTCTTC | CASSLASVNEQFF
TRBJ2-5 | many | - | TRBV20-1 | TGCAGTGCTAGAGACGGAGCGAAGGGCCCCCCGGGCTTGAGGGAGACCCAGTACTTC | CSARDGAKGPPGLRETQYF
TRBJ2-1 | many | - | TRBV18 | TGTGCCAGCTCACCAGGGCAGGCGGGGTCCTACAATGAGCAGTTCTTC | CASSPGQAGSYNEQFF
TRBJ2-5 | - | TRBD2 | TRBV5-1 | TGCGCCAGCAGCTTGGTCCTAGCGGGAGAGACCCAGTACTTC | CASSLVLAGETQYF
TRBJ2-5 | many | TRBD2 | TRBV20-1 | TGCAGTGCTAACTCGCCGGGACTAGGTCAAGAGACCCAGTACTTC | CSANSPGLGQETQYF
TRBJ1-1 | few | - | TRBV5-1 | TGCGCCAGCAGCTTTCTACAGGGGAACACTGAAGCTTTCTTT | CASSFLQGNTEAFF
TRBJ2-2 | many | - | TRBV4-2 | TGTGCCAGCAGCCAAGCCACGGGACCTTCGAACACCGGGGAGCTGTTTTTT | CASSQATGPSNTGELFF
TRBJ2-7 | many | - | TRBV28 | TGTGCCAGCAGTCCGGCGGGCCCAGCGTACGAGCAGTACTTC | CASSPAGPAYEQYF
TRBJ1-2 | many | - | TRBV4-1 | TGCGCCAGCAGCCAAGAGCCCTCTAAGGCCTATGGCTACACCTTC | CASSQEPSKAYGYTF
TRBJ2-3 | many | - | TRBV7-9 | TGTGCCAGCAGCCGACAGTCTGGGGGCGCAGATACGCAGTATTTT | CASSRQSGGADTQYF
TRBJ2-2 | many | - | TRBV5-1 | TGCGCCAGCAGCTTGGTGCCCCAGACCGGGGAGCTGTTTTTT | CASSLVPQTGELFF
TRBJ2-1 | many | - | TRBV11-2 | TGTGCCAGCAGCTTAGGGGGCCCAGCGGGGTTCTTC | CASSLGGPAGFF
TRBJ1-2 | many | - | TRBV11-2 | TGTGCCAGCAGCTTAGAATCCGGGCCAGGCAACTATGGCTACACCTTC | CASSLESGPGNYGYTF
TRBJ2-1 | many | TRBD2 | TRBV5-4 | TGTGCCAGCAGCTCTAATTTAGCGGGAGAAAGTAACAATGAGCAGTTCTTC | CASSSNLAGESNNEQFF
TRBJ1-1 | many | - | TRBV28 | TGTGCCAGCAGTCCTCCGACAGGGAACACTGAAGCTTTCTTT | CASSPPTGNTEAFF
TRBJ2-5 | many | - | TRBV29-1 | TGCAGCGTTGGGGGTAGGGGCCAAGAGACCCAGTACTTC | CSVGGRGQETQYF
TRBJ2-3 | many | TRBD2 | TRBV7-8 | TGTGCCAGCAGCTTAGCGCTAGCGGGAGGACGGGTAGATACGCAGTATTTT | CASSLALAGGRVDTQYF
TRBJ2-1 | many | TRBD2 | TRBV2 | TGTGCCAGCAGTGAAAGTATCTTACGGGAGGCAACCCCCACGCAGTTCTTC | CASSESILREATPTQFF
TRBJ1-1 | many | TRBD1 | TRBV25-1 | TGTGCCAGCAGTGAAAGACAGGGTGTGACTGAAGCTTTCTTT | CASSERQGVTEAFF
TRBJ2-3 | many | - | TRBV5-1 | TGCGCCAGCAGCTTGGTTGGAGATACGCAGTATTTT | CASSLVGDTQYF